Sequencing of this TCR beta chain was carried out in a study of blood T cells in healthy people across ages. This CDR3 spans 18 amino acids. Germline V lookup: CDR1 DFQATT, CDR2 SNEGSKA (reference sequence). The trim removed 5 bases at V and 2 bases at J, leaving 16 bases unmatched. Study-wide findings and caveats: Roughly linear declines in TCR beta diversity per million T cells occurred with age. A strong correlation was seen between TCR beta diversity and naive T cell percentage. Relative to aged donors, long-lived donors carried more naive CD4+ cells and displayed higher diversity.

A sample-barcoded 5' primer and a J-beta primer mix were used in a second PCR of roughly 6 to 11 cycles. From the 5' RACE reads, TCRdb called clonotypes with MiXCR, one entry per CDR3 protein. This sample carries roughly 830,000 distinct CDR3 sequences, 62% of them seen once, and the ten largest clones take approximately 30%. Of note for this clonotype: What it recognizes is unknown.

The TCR originated in a young man in good health. Input material: blood. V gene TRBV20-1 combines with J gene TRBJ2-3; TRBD2 matches at 10 bases. As DNA, the CDR3 is TGCAGTGCTTCTACTGTCCCCTTTAGCGGGGGGTACACAGATACGCAGTATTTT. Amino acid sequence: CSASTVPFSGGYTDTQYF.